This TCR beta chain was captured by sequencing in a study of cytomegalovirus exposure and HLA in healthy donors. Overall study: The 100 to 150 validation repertoires, a later analysis reported, used the same platform as the roughly 700 repertoires from the first cohort.

Findings and caveats of the study: The study recorded fewer than 200 TCR beta chains that were cytomegalovirus-associated.

TCRdb keeps only in-frame clones here, not all; method: immunoSEQ multiplex PCR. The sample includes 140,000 to 150,000 clones, 94% of them seen just once. Germline V gene data show CDR1 as MNHEY and CDR2 as SMNVEV (reference sequence). The CDR3 has 14 residues. The V end lost 3 bases, the J end lost 4 bases, and 12 bases lay between the germline ends. As concerns this clone: Its target is not known.

V gene TRBV27 combines with J gene TRBJ1-2; possible D gene TRBD1, 6 bases. Sample: PBMCs. This receptor was obtained from a man between 18 and 35 years old in good health and CMV-seropositive. In DNA, the CDR3 is TGTGCCAGCAGTTTTAGCGGGGGCAGCTATGGCTACACCTTC. Amino acid sequence: CASSFSGGSYGYTF.